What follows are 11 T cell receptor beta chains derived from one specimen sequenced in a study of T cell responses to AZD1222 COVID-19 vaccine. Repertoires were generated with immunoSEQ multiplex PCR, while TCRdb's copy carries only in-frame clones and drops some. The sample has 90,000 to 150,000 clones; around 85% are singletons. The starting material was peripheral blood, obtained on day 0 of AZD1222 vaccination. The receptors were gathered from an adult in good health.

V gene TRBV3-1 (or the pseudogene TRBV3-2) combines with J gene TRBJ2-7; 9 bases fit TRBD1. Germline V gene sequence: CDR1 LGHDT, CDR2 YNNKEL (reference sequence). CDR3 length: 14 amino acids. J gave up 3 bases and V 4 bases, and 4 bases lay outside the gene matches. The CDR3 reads CASSLGTGLYEQYF. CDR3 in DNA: TGTGCCAGCAGCCTCGGGACAGGGCTCTACGAGCAGTACTTC.

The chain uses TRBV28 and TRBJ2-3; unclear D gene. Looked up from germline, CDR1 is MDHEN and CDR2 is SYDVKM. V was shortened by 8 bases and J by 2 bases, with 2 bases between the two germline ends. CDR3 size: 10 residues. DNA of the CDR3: TGTGCCAGCCCCACAGATACGCAGTATTTT. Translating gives CASPTDTQYF. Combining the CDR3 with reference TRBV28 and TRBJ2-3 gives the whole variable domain DVKVTQSSRYLVKRTGEKVFLECVQDMDHENMFWYRQDPGLGLRLIYFSYDVKMKEKGDIPEGYSVSREKKERFSLILESASTNQTSMYLCASPTDTQYFGPGTRLTVL.

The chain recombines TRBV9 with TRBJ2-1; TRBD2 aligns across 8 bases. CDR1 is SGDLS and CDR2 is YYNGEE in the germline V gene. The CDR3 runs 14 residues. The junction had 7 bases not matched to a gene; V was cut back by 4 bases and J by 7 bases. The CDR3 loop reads CASSSRLAWNEQFF. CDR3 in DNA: TGTGCCAGCAGCTCTCGACTAGCGTGGAATGAGCAGTTCTTC.

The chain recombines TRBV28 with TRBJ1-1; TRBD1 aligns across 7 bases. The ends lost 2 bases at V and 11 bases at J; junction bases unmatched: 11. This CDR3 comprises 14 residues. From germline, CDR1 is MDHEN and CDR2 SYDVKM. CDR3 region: CASSLMQGVNGAFF. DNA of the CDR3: TGTGCCAGCAGTTTAATGCAGGGGGTTAACGGCGCTTTCTTT.

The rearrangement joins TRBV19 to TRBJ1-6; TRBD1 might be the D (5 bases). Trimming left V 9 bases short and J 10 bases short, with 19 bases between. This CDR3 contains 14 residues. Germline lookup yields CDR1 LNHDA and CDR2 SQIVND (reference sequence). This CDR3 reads CASRFQGSASPLHF. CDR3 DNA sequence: TGTGCCAGCCGATTCCAGGGTAGCGCCTCACCCCTCCACTTT.

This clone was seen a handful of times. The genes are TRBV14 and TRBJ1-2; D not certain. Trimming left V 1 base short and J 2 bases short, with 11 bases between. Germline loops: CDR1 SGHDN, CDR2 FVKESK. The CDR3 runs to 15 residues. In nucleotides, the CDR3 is TGTGCCAGCAGCCAAGTAAAGGACTGGAACTATGGCTACACCTTC. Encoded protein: CASSQVKDWNYGYTF.

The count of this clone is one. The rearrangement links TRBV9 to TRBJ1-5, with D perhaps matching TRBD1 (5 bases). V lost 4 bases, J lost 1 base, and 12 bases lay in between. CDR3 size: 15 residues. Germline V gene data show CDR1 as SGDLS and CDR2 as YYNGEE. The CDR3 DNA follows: TGTGCCAGCAGCCCAGGGCGGGGGAGCAATCAGCCCCAGCATTTT. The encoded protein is CASSPGRGSNQPQHF.

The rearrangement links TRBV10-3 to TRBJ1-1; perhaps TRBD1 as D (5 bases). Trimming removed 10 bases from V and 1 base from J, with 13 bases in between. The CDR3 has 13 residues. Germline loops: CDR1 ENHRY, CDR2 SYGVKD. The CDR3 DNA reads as TGTGCCACCTCGACAGATCCGAACACTGAAGCTTTCTTT. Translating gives CATSTDPNTEAFF.

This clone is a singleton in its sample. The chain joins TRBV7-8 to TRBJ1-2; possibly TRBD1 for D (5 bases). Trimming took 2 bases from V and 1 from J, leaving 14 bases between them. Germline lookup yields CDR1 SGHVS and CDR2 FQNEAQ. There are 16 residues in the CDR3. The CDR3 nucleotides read TGTGCCAGCAGCTTAAACAGGACTTCTCTTAACTATGGCTACACCTTC. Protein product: CASSLNRTSLNYGYTF.

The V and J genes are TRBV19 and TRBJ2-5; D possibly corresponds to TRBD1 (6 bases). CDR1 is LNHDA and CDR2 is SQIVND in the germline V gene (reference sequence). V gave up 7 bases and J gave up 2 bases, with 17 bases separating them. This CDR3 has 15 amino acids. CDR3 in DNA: TGTGCCAGTACCCCCCGTACAGGGCGACAAGAGACCCAGTACTTC. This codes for CASTPRTGRQETQYF.

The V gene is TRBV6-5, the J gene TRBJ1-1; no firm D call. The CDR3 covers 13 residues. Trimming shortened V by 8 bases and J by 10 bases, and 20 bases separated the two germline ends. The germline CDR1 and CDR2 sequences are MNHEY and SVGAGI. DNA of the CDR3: TGTGCCAGCCGAGGACTCTATGGGATGGCAGCTTTCTTT. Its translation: CASRGLYGMAAFF.